The present T cell receptor (beta chain) was sequenced within a study of OX40 agonist ivuxolimab in advanced cancers. Overall study: It was ivuxolimab, an agonistic anti-OX40 (CD134) antibody, that patients were treated with. Six ivuxolimab dose levels, 0.01 to 10 mg/kg, were given intravenously every 2 weeks.

Concerning this clone itself: Antigen: not known.

Study results and caveats: No determination was made of the antigen specificity of the expanded peripheral T cells. Compared with others, partial responders at 0.1-3.0 mg/kg displayed clonal expansion among the lowest.

TCRdb keeps only in-frame clones here, not all; method: immunoSEQ multiplex PCR. This sample yields fewer than 30,000 clones, of which around 84% are seen a single time; under 20% belongs to the top ten. Germline V CDR1 and CDR2: WNHNN, SYGVQD (reference sequence). The CDR3 has 16 amino acids. V dropped 5 bases and J dropped 3; count of bases not matched to a gene: 5. The clonotype comes from an adult with an advanced solid tumor such as melanoma, head and neck, liver or kidney cancer. V is TRBV10-1 and J is TRBJ1-3; TRBD1 agrees at 12 bases. The sequencing used CD4+ or CD8+ T cells sorted from blood, collected in a trial of the OX40 agonist ivuxolimab. Here the CDR3 reads CASSPGTGGFGNTIYF. The CDR3 region has the DNA TGCGCCAGCAGTCCCGGGACAGGGGGCTTTGGAAACACCATATATTTT.